This entry lists 13 T cell receptor beta chains sequenced from one sample in a study of T cell clonotyping in hematopoietic cell transplantation. Here immunoSEQ multiplex PCR was the method, and the copy in TCRdb shows in-frame clones only, minus some. The sample lists around 9,000 clones; about 89% were seen once. The sequences come from peripheral blood mononuclear cells, collected at the time of graft-versus-host disease after allogeneic stem cell transplant. The receptors here all came from a male patient aged 55-69 years who had an allogeneic stem cell transplant from a related donor, so the T cells may come from the graft donor. Some clones in this sample may be carry-over from other donors' samples.

V and J are TRBV6-6 and TRBJ2-3, with 11 positions matching TRBD2. The J segment lost 7 bases and the V segment lost 4 bases, leaving 7 bases of the junction unmatched. Per the germline V gene, CDR1 is MNHNY and CDR2 is SVGAGI (reference sequence). The CDR3 sequence is 15 residues long. This CDR3 is CASSSRTSGLNTQYF. CDR3 nucleotides: TGTGCCAGCAGTTCCCGGACTAGCGGGTTAAATACGCAGTATTTT.

The chain recombines TRBV7-2 with TRBJ1-4; TRBD1 matches at 9 bases. The CDR3 has 17 amino acids. Looked up from germline, CDR1 is SGHTA and CDR2 is FQGNSA. V shed 5 bases, J shed 3 bases, and the junction held 10 bases outside the gene matches. For the CDR3, the DNA is TGTGCCAGCAGCACTGGACAGGGGTGGGGAGCTAATGAAAAACTGTTTTTT. Protein product: CASSTGQGWGANEKLFF.

This chain joins TRBV4-1 and TRBJ2-1, with 10 bases lining up with TRBD1. CDR1 is MGHRA and CDR2 is YSYEKL in the germline V gene. J was trimmed by 8 bases and V by 1 base; bases with no gene match: 11. The CDR3 runs 17 residues. CDR3 sequence (DNA): TGCGCCAGCAGCCAAGTTTTTTGGGACAGGGGACTTGATGAGCAGTTCTTC. Its protein is CASSQVFWDRGLDEQFF.

The V and J genes are TRBV5-6 and TRBJ1-2; TRBD1 aligns across 7 bases. The CDR3 is made up of 16 amino acids. The germline CDR1 and CDR2 sequences are SGHDT and YYEEEE. After removal of 2 bases from V and 0 bases from J, the junction contained 7 bases not matched to a gene. The CDR3 nucleotides are TGTGCCAGCAGCTTCGGTCCAGGACAGGCTAACTATGGCTACACCTTC. Translating gives CASSFGPGQANYGYTF.

This clone was observed once. The chain links TRBV18 to TRBJ1-2, with D maybe TRBD1 (5 bases). Per germline, CDR1 KGHSH and CDR2 LQKENI. The CDR3 consists of 16 residues. V was cut by 0 bases and J by 4 bases, with 15 bases left in between. The CDR3 region has the DNA TGTGCCAGCTCACCACCGGGGGGGAGCATTACCTATGGCTACACCTTC. Protein: CASSPPGGSITYGYTF.

The chain links TRBV27 to TRBJ2-1; D not certain. The CDR3 totals 12 residues. Germline CDR1 MNHEY, CDR2 SMNVEV (reference sequence). Trimming took 5 bases from V and 0 from J, leaving 2 bases between them. Here the CDR3 reads CASSPSYNEQFF. The CDR3 DNA reads as TGTGCCAGCAGTCCCTCCTACAATGAGCAGTTCTTC.

This rearrangement joins TRBV28 to TRBJ1-2, with D tentatively TRBD1 (5 bases). CDR3 size: 14 residues. Trimming took off 2 bases at V and 5 bases at J, with 12 bases between the two ends. In germline, CDR1 is MDHEN, CDR2 SYDVKM. The CDR3 sequence: CASSLSRGGYGYTF. In DNA form, the CDR3 reads TGTGCCAGCAGTTTAAGTAGGGGTGGATATGGCTACACCTTC.

The V and J genes are TRBV27 and TRBJ1-6; D uncertain. V gave up 0 bases and J gave up 11 bases, with 8 bases separating them. The CDR3 has 13 amino acids. CDR1 MNHEY and CDR2 SMNVEV come from the germline V gene (reference sequence). The CDR3, as DNA: TGTGCCAGCAGTTTATCTCCCGGGCCACCCCTCCACTTT. Its protein product is CASSLSPGPPLHF.

This clone was found once. The chain links TRBV7-2 to TRBJ1-5; 9 nucleotides align to TRBD1. The V gene's germline CDR1 is SGHTA and CDR2 FQGNSA. The CDR3 contains 15 residues. Trimming removed 5 bases from V and 2 bases from J; junction bases left unmatched: 4. CDR3 bases: TGTGCCAGCAGCCCCCGGACAGGGGGCAATCAGCCCCAGCATTTT. This encodes CASSPRTGGNQPQHF.

The chain is built from TRBV4-2 and TRBJ1-4; D remains unclear. The CDR3 runs 14 residues. Germline V CDR1 and CDR2: LGHNA, YNFKEQ. V was cut by 3 bases and J by 2 bases, with 7 bases left in between. CDR3 nucleotides: TGTGCCAGCAGCCAGGGGTTCACTAATGAAAAACTGTTTTTT. Protein: CASSQGFTNEKLFF.

This clone was detected only once. The V gene is TRBV11-3, the J gene TRBJ2-2, with D hard to call. CDR1 is SGHNT and CDR2 is YENEEA in the germline V gene. The CDR3 is 12 residues long. Trimming took off 3 bases at V and 6 bases at J, with 5 bases between the two ends. The CDR3 protein is CASSLGSGELFF. CDR3 in DNA: TGTGCCAGCAGCTTGGGTTCCGGGGAGCTGTTTTTT.

This clone was observed a few times. This chain uses TRBV6-1 with TRBJ2-5, with 9 bases fitting TRBD1. The CDR3 has 14 amino acids. Germline assignment: CDR1 MNHNS and CDR2 SASEGT. V shed 5 bases and J 5 bases; nucleotides not matched to a gene: 6. The CDR3 bases are TGTGCCAGCAGTATGGACAGGGGATGGGAGACCCAGTACTTC. Protein sequence: CASSMDRGWETQYF.

The V and J genes are TRBV5-1 and TRBJ1-2; D might be TRBD1 (5 bases). Germline V gene data show CDR1 as SGHRS and CDR2 as YFSETQ. This CDR3 region has 14 residues. Trimming stripped 6 bases from V and 4 bases from J, with 16 bases between. The CDR3 protein is CASTRGPGGYGYTF. CDR3 in DNA: TGCGCCAGCACCCGGGGACCGGGCGGCTATGGCTACACCTTC.